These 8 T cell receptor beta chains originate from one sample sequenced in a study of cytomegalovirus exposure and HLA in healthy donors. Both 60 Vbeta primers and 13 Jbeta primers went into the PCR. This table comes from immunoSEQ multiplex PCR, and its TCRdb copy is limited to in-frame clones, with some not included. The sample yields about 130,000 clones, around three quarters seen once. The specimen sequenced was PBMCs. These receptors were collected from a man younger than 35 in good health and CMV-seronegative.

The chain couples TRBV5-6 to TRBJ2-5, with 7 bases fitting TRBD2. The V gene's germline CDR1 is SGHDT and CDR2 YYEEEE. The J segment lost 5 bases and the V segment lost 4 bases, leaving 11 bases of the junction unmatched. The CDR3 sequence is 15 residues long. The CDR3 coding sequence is TGTGCCAGCAGCGTTGGACTAGTGAGGACTGAGACCCAGTACTTC. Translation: CASSVGLVRTETQYF.

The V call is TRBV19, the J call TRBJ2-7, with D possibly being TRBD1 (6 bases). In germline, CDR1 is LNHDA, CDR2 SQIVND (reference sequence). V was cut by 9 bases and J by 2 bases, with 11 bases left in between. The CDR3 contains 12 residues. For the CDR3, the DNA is TGTGCCAGCAAAGGACAGACCTACGAGCAGTACTTC. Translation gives CASKGQTYEQYF.

The CDR3 bases are TGTGCCAGCAGCTTGCCCTTAGCGGGAGGGGGCTACAATGAGCAGTTCTTC. This gives the protein CASSLPLAGGGYNEQFF. The chain combines TRBV7-9 with TRBJ2-1; 11 bases line up with TRBD2. Germline V gene sequence: CDR1 SEHNR, CDR2 FQNEAQ (reference sequence). J gave up 3 bases and V 3 bases, and 7 bases lay outside the gene matches. This CDR3 comprises 17 residues.

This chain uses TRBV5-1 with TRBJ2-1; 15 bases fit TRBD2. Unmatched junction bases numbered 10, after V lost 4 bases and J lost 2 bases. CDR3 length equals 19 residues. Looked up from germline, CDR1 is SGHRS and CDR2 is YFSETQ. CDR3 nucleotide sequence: TGCGCCAGCAGCGGATTAGGACTAGCGGGAGGGCACGCCTACAATGAGCAGTTCTTC. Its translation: CASSGLGLAGGHAYNEQFF.

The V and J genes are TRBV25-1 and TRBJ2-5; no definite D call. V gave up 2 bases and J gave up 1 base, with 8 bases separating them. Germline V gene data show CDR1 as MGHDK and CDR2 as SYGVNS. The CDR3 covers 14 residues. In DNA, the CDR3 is TGTGCCAGCAGTGAAAACTGGTTCCAAGAGACCCAGTACTTC. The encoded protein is CASSENWFQETQYF.

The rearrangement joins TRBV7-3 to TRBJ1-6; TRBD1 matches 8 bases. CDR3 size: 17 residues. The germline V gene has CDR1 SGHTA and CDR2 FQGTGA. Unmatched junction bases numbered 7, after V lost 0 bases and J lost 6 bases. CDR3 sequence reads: CASSLTGQGASNSPLHF. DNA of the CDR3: TGTGCCAGCAGCTTAACCGGCCAGGGGGCTTCTAATTCACCCCTCCACTTT.

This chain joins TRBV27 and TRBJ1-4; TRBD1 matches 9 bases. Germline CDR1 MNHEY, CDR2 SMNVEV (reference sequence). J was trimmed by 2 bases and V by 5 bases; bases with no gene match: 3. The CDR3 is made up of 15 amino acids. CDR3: CASSLQGATNEKLFF. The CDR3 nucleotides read TGTGCCAGCAGTCTACAGGGGGCGACTAATGAAAAACTGTTTTTT.

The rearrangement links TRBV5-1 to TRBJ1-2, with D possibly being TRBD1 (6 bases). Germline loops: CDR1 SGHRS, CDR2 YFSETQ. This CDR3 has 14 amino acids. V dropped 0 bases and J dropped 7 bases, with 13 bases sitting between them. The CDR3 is CASSLGAGGRGYTF. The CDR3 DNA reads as TGCGCCAGCAGCTTGGGGGCGGGGGGCCGTGGCTACACCTTC.